The 25 T cell receptor beta chains in this list originate from one sample, sequenced in a study of T cells in Graves' hyperthyroidism and ophthalmopathy (dated by TCRdb to 2018 to 2020). Libraries were made using multiplex PCR. Sequencing used an Illumina HiSeq 2000. The TCR beta CDR3 regions were amplified from the RNA transcripts. The first round of RT-PCR for the TCR CDR3 was performed with the HTBI primer set and the Qiagen OneStep RT-PCR kit. In TCRdb, the public reads were trimmed at Q25 with fastp and aligned with MiXCR, with productive beta chains retained. Every distinct CDR3 protein forms one entry, paired with its most common genes and DNA. This sample comprises under 300,000 distinct CDR3 sequences, 25% to 30% of them detected only once. The ten largest clones take up approximately 30% of the sample. The sequencing input was blood. These receptors originate from a man aged 35-49 years with Graves' hyperthyroidism that later progressed to Graves' ophthalmopathy.

The chain is built from TRBV28 and TRBJ1-1, with D hard to call. The CDR3 extends over 12 amino acids. The V and J ends lost 9 bases and 0 bases respectively, with 8 bases between them. Germline V gene sequence: CDR1 MDHEN, CDR2 SYDVKM. The CDR3 is CASRVMNTEAFF. For the CDR3, the DNA is TGTGCCAGTCGGGTAATGAACACTGAAGCTTTCTTT. The full variable domain, with the rest looked up from reference TRBV28 and TRBJ1-1, is DVKVTQSSRYLVKRTGEKVFLECVQDMDHENMFWYRQDPGLGLRLIYFSYDVKMKEKGDIPEGYSVSREKKERFSLILESASTNQTSMYLCASRVMNTEAFFGQGTRLTVV.

This clonotype has more than one count but fewer than ten. This chain links TRBV29-1 with TRBJ1-1; D might be TRBD1 (6 bases). Trimming left V 7 bases short and J 4 bases short, with 16 bases between. Per germline, CDR1 SQVTM and CDR2 ANQGSEA. This CDR3 comprises 13 residues. The CDR3 loop reads CSAWGGWGTEAFF. The CDR3 coding sequence is TGCAGCGCCTGGGGGGGCTGGGGCACTGAAGCTTTCTTT.

This clonotype has at least ten counts. J is TRBJ2-2 and V is TRBV6-1; no clear D. The CDR3 has 15 residues. Trimming took 0 bases from V and 3 from J, leaving 8 bases between them. Germline V lookup: CDR1 MNHNS, CDR2 SASEGT. CDR3 in amino acids: CASSEALLDTGELFF. CDR3 nucleotide sequence: TGTGCCAGCAGTGAAGCGCTTTTGGACACCGGGGAGCTGTTTTTT.

This clonotype was seen more than once but under ten times. This rearrangement joins TRBV5-5 to TRBJ1-5, with D maybe TRBD1 (6 bases). Germline CDR1 SGHKS, CDR2 YYEKEE (reference sequence). The V and J ends lost 1 base and 7 bases respectively, with 18 bases between them. This CDR3 comprises 16 residues. CDR3 residues: CASSLILAGGAQPQHF. DNA of the CDR3: TGTGCCAGCAGCTTGATTCTTGCTGGGGGCGCGCAGCCCCAGCATTTT.

This clonotype was observed at least ten times. This chain connects TRBV25-1 to TRBJ1-1; D not certain. Trimming shortened V by 5 bases and J by 3 bases, and 7 bases separated the two germline ends. CDR1 is MGHDK and CDR2 is SYGVNS in the germline V gene. The CDR3 is 12 residues long. The CDR3 DNA follows: TGTGCCAGCAGTATCGCGGACACTGAAGCTTTCTTT. Protein: CASSIADTEAFF.

This clonotype was counted at least ten times. V gene TRBV14 combines with J gene TRBJ2-5; tentative D call: TRBD2 (5 bases). Germline values: CDR1 SGHDN, CDR2 FVKESK. The CDR3 consists of 15 residues. V lost 0 bases and J 3 bases, leaving 11 bases between the germline ends. The CDR3 sequence is CASSQDGLAKETQYF. The CDR3 DNA follows: TGTGCCAGCAGCCAAGATGGGCTAGCCAAAGAGACCCAGTACTTC.

This clonotype was seen ten or more times. The J gene is TRBJ1-1, the V gene TRBV2; weak D call: TRBD1 (6 bases). With 6 bases removed from V and 2 bases from J, the gap between germline ends came to 13 bases. This CDR3 is built from 14 residues. Germline lookup yields CDR1 SNHLY and CDR2 FYNNEI. CDR3 in amino acids: CASRINRDNTEAFF. The CDR3 DNA reads TGTGCCAGCAGAATAAACAGGGACAACACTGAAGCTTTCTTT.

The genes are TRBV7-8 and TRBJ2-2; 7 bases line up with TRBD1. J gave up 7 bases and V 2 bases, and 7 bases lay outside the gene matches. Germline loops: CDR1 SGHVS, CDR2 FQNEAQ. This CDR3 spans 15 amino acids. CDR3 protein: CASSLKGGAGGELFF. CDR3 sequence (DNA): TGTGCCAGCAGCTTAAAAGGGGGCGCAGGCGGGGAGCTGTTTTTT.

J is TRBJ1-6 and V is TRBV20-1; D remains unclear. Trimming cost V 3 bases and J 9 bases, with 9 bases left between them. Germline assignment: CDR1 DFQATT and CDR2 SNEGSKA (reference sequence). The length of the CDR3 is 12 residues. The CDR3 region has the DNA TGCAGTGCTAGCGGGGTGCGTTCACCCCTCCACTTT. It specifies CSASGVRSPLHF.

On this clonotype: At one end the junction does not follow the germline gene, possibly because of a read error. The chain joins TRBV6-2 or TRBV6-3 to TRBJ1-2; possible D gene TRBD1, 6 bases. This CDR3 spans 13 amino acids. Germline values: CDR1 MNHEY, CDR2 SVGEGT. The CDR3 loop is CSSSPGAAYGYTF. The DNA for the CDR3 is TGTTCCAGCAGCCCAGGGGCGGCCTATGGCTACACCTTC.

This clonotype has at least ten counts. An end of the junction does not agree with germline; a read error may underlie this. The rearrangement uses TRBV20-1 and TRBJ2-7, with 12 bases lining up with TRBD2. Germline CDR1 reads DFQATT; CDR2 reads SNEGSKA (reference sequence). This CDR3 has 14 amino acids. The CDR3 DNA reads as TGCAGTGCACCGACTAGCGGGAGCTCCTACGAGCTGTACTTC. Amino acids: CSAPTSGSSYELYF.

The V and J genes are TRBV12-3 or TRBV12-4 and TRBJ1-1; TRBD1 agrees at 7 bases. The V segment lost 6 bases and the J segment 0 bases; nucleotides outside the gene matches: 7. This CDR3 comprises 15 residues. CDR3 sequence: CASRWDSDLNTEAFF. The CDR3 bases are TGTGCCAGCAGATGGGACAGCGATTTGAACACTGAAGCTTTCTTT.

This rearrangement joins TRBV11-2 to TRBJ2-7; no clear D gene. The CDR3 extends over 14 amino acids. Germline-derived CDR1 and CDR2 are SGHAT and FQNNGV. V was pared by 4 bases and J by 3 bases, with 13 bases between. The CDR3 loop reads CASSSRANYYEQYF. CDR3 nucleotides: TGTGCCAGCAGCTCCCGGGCCAATTACTACGAGCAGTACTTC.

In its sample, this clonotype was seen many times. The chain employs TRBV11-1 and TRBJ2-2, with 9 bases aligning to TRBD1. The V and J ends lost 3 bases and 6 bases, in that order; junction bases with no gene match: 8. CDR3 length: 16 residues. CDR1 SGHAT and CDR2 FQDESV come from the germline V gene (reference sequence). Here the CDR3 reads CASSLTGTGRAGELFF. The CDR3 bases are TGTGCCAGCAGCTTGACCGGGACAGGGAGGGCCGGGGAGCTGTTTTTT.

This clonotype was seen at least ten times. The genes are TRBV6-5 and TRBJ2-7; TRBD2 matches at 8 bases. Trimming at V came to 2 bases and at J to 5 bases, leaving 5 bases not matched to a gene. Germline CDR1 and CDR2: MNHEY and SVGAGI. CDR3 size: 14 residues. The CDR3 sequence is CASSYRSGKDEQYF. DNA of the CDR3: TGTGCCAGCAGTTACCGTAGCGGGAAGGACGAGCAGTACTTC.

This clonotype has a count of ten or more. V gene TRBV2 combines with J gene TRBJ2-5; D is uncertain. V shed 1 base and J shed 2 bases, with 2 bases lying between them. The germline CDR1 and CDR2 sequences are SNHLY and FYNNEI. The CDR3 covers 12 residues. The CDR3 DNA sequence: TGTGCCAGCAGTGAAGAACAAGAGACCCAGTACTTC. Translation gives CASSEEQETQYF.

The rearrangement links TRBV20-1 to TRBJ2-7; D possibly uses TRBD1 or TRBD2 (5 bases each). The CDR3 runs 15 residues. The germline gives CDR1 DFQATT, CDR2 SNEGSKA (reference sequence). V was clipped by 0 bases and J by 2 bases, with 14 bases between them. The CDR3 sequence: CSARDQGRGTYEQYF. CDR3 nucleotides: TGCAGTGCTAGAGATCAGGGCCGAGGGACCTACGAGCAGTACTTC.

In its sample, this clonotype was seen many times. The chain carries TRBV11-2 and TRBJ1-2, with D tentatively TRBD1 (6 bases). Germline CDR1 reads SGHAT; CDR2 reads FQNNGV. The CDR3 loop spans 13 amino acids. V lost 4 bases and J 4 bases, leaving 10 bases between the germline ends. CDR3 nucleotide sequence: TGTGCCAGCAGCTCCCCGGGGGCCTATGGCTACACCTTC. This translates into CASSSPGAYGYTF.

This clonotype was picked up many times. This chain links TRBV12-3 or TRBV12-4 with TRBJ1-2; tentative D call: TRBD1 (5 bases). With 2 bases removed from V and 11 bases from J, the gap between germline ends came to 18 bases. The length of the CDR3 is 14 residues. The chain's CDR3 is CASSLWDRLNVYTF. In DNA, the CDR3 is TGTGCCAGCAGTTTATGGGACCGCCTAAATGTATACACCTTC.

This chain links TRBV6-5 with TRBJ2-7; a possible D gene is TRBD1 (5 bases). Trimming stripped 4 bases from V and 3 bases from J, with 13 bases between. This CDR3 is built from 14 residues. The germline V gene has CDR1 MNHEY and CDR2 SVGAGI. CDR3 loop: CASSSTQGVYEQYF. As DNA, the CDR3 is TGTGCCAGCAGTTCCACTCAAGGGGTCTACGAGCAGTACTTC.

This clonotype has ten or more counts. The genes are TRBV7-2 and TRBJ1-2; no clear D. This CDR3 is built from 12 residues. Germline V gene data show CDR1 as SGHTA and CDR2 as FQGNSA. V was shortened by 5 bases and J by 4 bases, with 8 bases between the two germline ends. CDR3 sequence: CASSAHSYGYTF. DNA of the CDR3: TGTGCCAGCAGCGCTCACAGCTATGGCTACACCTTC.

The table lists this clonotype with many counts. The chain combines TRBV20-1 with TRBJ1-2; possible D gene TRBD1, 6 bases. The CDR3 has 13 amino acids. Germline V gene lookup returns CDR1 DFQATT and CDR2 SNEGSKA (reference sequence). Trimming left V 3 bases short and J 7 bases short, with 15 bases between. DNA of the CDR3: TGCAGTGCTAGGAGCAACAGGGAGCTTGGCTACACCTTC. It translates to CSARSNRELGYTF.

In its sample, this clonotype was seen many times. The rearrangement joins TRBV25-1 to TRBJ2-7; D not resolved. Germline V CDR1 and CDR2: MGHDK, SYGVNS. The CDR3 totals 13 residues. V shed 6 bases and J shed 4 bases, with 13 bases lying between them. The CDR3 DNA sequence: TGTGCCAGCAGCAAAGGCAAAGGATACGAGCAGTACTTC. Protein product: CASSKGKGYEQYF.

This clonotype appeared many times. V and J are TRBV24-1 and TRBJ1-1; perhaps TRBD1 as D (5 bases). Trimming removed 12 bases at V and 1 base at J, with 11 bases between. This CDR3 region has 12 residues. The V gene's germline CDR1 is KGHDR and CDR2 SFDVKD. The CDR3: CAVQDPNTEAFF. Here the CDR3 DNA reads TGTGCCGTACAGGATCCGAACACTGAAGCTTTCTTT.

In this sample, this clonotype turned up many times. The V and J genes are TRBV18 and TRBJ1-1; no clear D. The CDR3 length is 13 residues. Trimming left V 6 bases short and J 4 bases short, with 12 bases between. CDR1 and CDR2 (germline): KGHSH, LQKENI. Here the CDR3 DNA reads TGTGCCAGCTCTTTTAGGGAGTCCACTGAAGCTTTCTTT. Its translation is CASSFRESTEAFF.